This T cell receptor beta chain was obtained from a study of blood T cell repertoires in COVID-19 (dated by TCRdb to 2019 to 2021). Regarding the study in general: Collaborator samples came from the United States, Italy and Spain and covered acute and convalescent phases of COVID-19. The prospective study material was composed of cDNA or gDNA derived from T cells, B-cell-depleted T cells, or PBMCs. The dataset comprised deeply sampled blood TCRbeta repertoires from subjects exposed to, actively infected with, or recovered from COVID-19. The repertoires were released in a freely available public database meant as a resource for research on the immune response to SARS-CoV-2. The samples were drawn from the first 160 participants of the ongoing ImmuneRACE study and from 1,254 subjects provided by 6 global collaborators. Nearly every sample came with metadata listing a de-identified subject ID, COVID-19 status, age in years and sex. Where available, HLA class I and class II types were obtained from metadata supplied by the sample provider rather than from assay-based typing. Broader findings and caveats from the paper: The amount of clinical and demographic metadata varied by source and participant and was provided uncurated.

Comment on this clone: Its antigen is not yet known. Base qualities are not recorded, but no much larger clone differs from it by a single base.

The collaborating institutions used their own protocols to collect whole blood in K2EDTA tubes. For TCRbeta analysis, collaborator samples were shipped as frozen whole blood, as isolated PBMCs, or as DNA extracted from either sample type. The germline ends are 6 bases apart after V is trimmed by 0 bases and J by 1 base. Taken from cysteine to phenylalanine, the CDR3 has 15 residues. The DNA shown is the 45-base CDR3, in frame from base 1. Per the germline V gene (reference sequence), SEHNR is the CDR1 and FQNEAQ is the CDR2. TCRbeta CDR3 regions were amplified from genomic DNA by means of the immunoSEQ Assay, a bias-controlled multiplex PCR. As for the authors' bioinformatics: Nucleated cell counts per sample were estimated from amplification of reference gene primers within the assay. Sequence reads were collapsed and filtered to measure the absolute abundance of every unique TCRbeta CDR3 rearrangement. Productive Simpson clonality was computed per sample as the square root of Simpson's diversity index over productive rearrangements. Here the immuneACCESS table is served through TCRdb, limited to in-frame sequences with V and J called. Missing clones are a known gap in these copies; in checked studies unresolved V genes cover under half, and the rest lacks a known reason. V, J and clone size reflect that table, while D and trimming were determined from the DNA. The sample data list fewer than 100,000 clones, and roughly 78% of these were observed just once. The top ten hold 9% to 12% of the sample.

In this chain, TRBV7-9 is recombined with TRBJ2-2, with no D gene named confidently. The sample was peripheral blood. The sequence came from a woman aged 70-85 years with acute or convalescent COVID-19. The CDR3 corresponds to CASSLADLNTGELFF. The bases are TGTGCCAGCAGCTTAGCCGACTTGAACACCGGGGAGCTGTTTTTT.